These 27 T cell receptor beta chains came from one sample sequenced in a study of long-term antiretroviral therapy in people with HIV. They ran version v3.0 of the immunoSEQ assay at survey level. Libraries were prepared by immunoSEQ multiplex PCR; TCRdb keeps only in-frame clonotypes and omits some of them. The sample records tens of thousands of clones, 82% being singletons. The sequencing used unsorted PBMCs, collected 0.8 years before starting antiretroviral therapy. These receptors were collected from a man aged 18 to 29 with HIV.

The rearrangement links TRBV9 to TRBJ1-1; tentatively, D is TRBD1 (5 bases). Germline V gene lookup returns CDR1 SGDLS and CDR2 YYNGEE. V lost 3 bases and J lost 0, with 18 bases in between. This CDR3 has 17 amino acids. Here the CDR3 reads CASSARTRDGVNTEAFF. For the CDR3, the DNA is TGTGCCAGCAGCGCTCGAACCAGGGACGGAGTGAACACTGAAGCTTTCTTT.

The gene calls are TRBV10-2 and TRBJ1-1, with 7 bases matching TRBD1. The V gene's germline CDR1 is WSHSY and CDR2 SAAADI. The CDR3 runs to 12 residues. Trimming took 10 bases from V and 5 from J; bases not matched to a gene: 7. The CDR3 DNA reads TGCGCCACCACACCAGGGGGTACTGAAGCTTTCTTT. Its translation: CATTPGGTEAFF.

This clone was picked up one time. The chain is built from TRBV18 and TRBJ2-5; 8 nucleotides agree with TRBD1. The length of the CDR3 is 15 residues. Germline V CDR1 and CDR2: KGHSH, LQKENI. J gave up 2 bases and V 6 bases, and 8 bases lay outside the gene matches. Here the CDR3 DNA reads TGTGCCAGCTCTCTCAACCGGGACAGGCAAGAGACCCAGTACTTC. Translation gives CASSLNRDRQETQYF.

V and J are TRBV27 and TRBJ2-5; no clear D gene. V gave up 4 bases and J gave up 2 bases, with 17 bases separating them. The length of the CDR3 is 16 residues. Germline V lookup: CDR1 MNHEY, CDR2 SMNVEV (reference sequence). The CDR3 loop is CASSSRKAVMQETQYF. In DNA, the CDR3 is TGTGCCAGCAGTTCCAGAAAGGCCGTCATGCAAGAGACCCAGTACTTC.

This clone was found a few times. This sequence joins TRBV9 and TRBJ2-5; 11 bases are a match to TRBD2. The CDR3 is 16 residues long. V lost 0 bases to trimming and J lost 4 bases; unmatched junction nucleotides: 5. CDR1 and CDR2 (germline): SGDLS, YYNGEE. CDR3 bases: TGTGCCAGCAGCGTAGAGGGTAGCGGGGGGGCAGAGACCCAGTACTTC. It yields the protein CASSVEGSGGAETQYF. The full variable domain, its missing parts supplied by reference TRBV9 and TRBJ2-5, is DSGVTQTPKHLITATGQRVTLRCSPRSGDLSVYWYQQSLDQGLQFLIQYYNGEERAKGNILERFSAQQFPDLHSELNLSSLELGDSALYFCASSVEGSGGAETQYFGPGTRLLVL.

V gene TRBV18 combines with J gene TRBJ2-1; D tentatively fits TRBD1 or TRBD2 (5 bases each). The V and J ends lost 1 base and 6 bases respectively, with 10 bases between them. This CDR3 is 14 amino acids long. In germline, CDR1 is KGHSH, CDR2 LQKENI. As DNA, the CDR3 is TGTGCCAGCTCACCACTCGGTGGGGGCAATGAGCAGTTCTTC. It encodes CASSPLGGGNEQFF.

V usage is TRBV30 and J usage is TRBJ1-3; D might be TRBD1 (5 bases). CDR3 length: 12 residues. The V end lost 2 bases, the J end lost 4 bases, and 6 bases lay between the germline ends. The V gene's germline CDR1 is GTSNPN and CDR2 SVGIG (reference sequence). The CDR3 sequence: CAWSQGGNTIYF. CDR3 sequence (DNA): TGTGCCTGGAGTCAGGGCGGAAACACCATATATTTT.

This sequence joins TRBV7-2 and TRBJ1-2, with no clear D. The CDR3 has 14 residues. The germline CDR1 and CDR2 sequences are SGHTA and FQGNSA. Deletions cut 5 bases from V and 5 bases from J, with 15 bases between. DNA for the CDR3: TGTGCCAGCAGCCCCGTTGCCAGCACATATGGCTACACCTTC. Protein product: CASSPVASTYGYTF. Using reference TRBV7-2 and TRBJ1-2 for the parts outside the CDR3, the full variable domain is GAGVSQSPSNKVTEKGKDVELRCDPISGHTALYWYRQSLGQGLEFLIYFQGNSAPDKSGLPSDRFSAERTGGSVSTLTIQRTQQEDSAVYLCASSPVASTYGYTFGSGTRLTVV.

The chain combines TRBV30 with TRBJ1-1; D is unresolved. Trimming shortened V by 3 bases and J by 1 base, and 9 bases separated the two germline ends. The CDR3 consists of 13 residues. Per the germline V gene, CDR1 is GTSNPN and CDR2 is SVGIG (reference sequence). The CDR3 sequence: CAWSPLENTEAFF. As DNA, the CDR3 is TGTGCCTGGAGCCCCCTGGAGAACACTGAAGCTTTCTTT.

This sequence joins TRBV6-6 and TRBJ2-7, with D unresolved. Trimming left V 10 bases short and J 0 bases short, with 13 bases between. The CDR3 contains 13 residues. Germline lookup yields CDR1 MNHNY and CDR2 SVGAGI (reference sequence). The CDR3 is CAIRRVDSYEQYF. DNA for the CDR3: TGTGCCATCCGGAGAGTAGACTCCTACGAGCAGTACTTC.

This clone came up a few times. J is TRBJ2-7 and V is TRBV6-5; 13 bases match TRBD2. This CDR3 has 15 residues. Germline V CDR1 and CDR2: MNHEY, SVGAGI. V dropped 6 bases and J dropped 1; count of bases not matched to a gene: 3. The CDR3 DNA is TGTGCCAGCAGACCGACTAGCGGGAGGTCCTACGAGCAGTACTTC. It codes for CASRPTSGRSYEQYF.

The rearrangement uses TRBV29-1 and TRBJ2-3; 9 bases align to TRBD1. V dropped 2 bases and J dropped 3; count of bases not matched to a gene: 3. The CDR3 loop spans 14 amino acids. Germline V gives CDR1 SQVTM, CDR2 ANQGSEA. CDR3 nucleotides: TGCAGCGTTGAACGGGACAGGGAGACAGATACGCAGTATTTT. It yields the protein CSVERDRETDTQYF.

J is TRBJ1-5 and V is TRBV6-1; D possibly corresponds to TRBD1 (5 bases). This CDR3 has 15 amino acids. Germline CDR1 is MNHNS and CDR2 is SASEGT. V was cut by 1 base and J by 5 bases, with 12 bases left in between. Here the CDR3 reads CASSEGGWLHQPQHF. CDR3 DNA sequence: TGTGCCAGCAGTGAAGGGGGGTGGCTCCATCAGCCCCAGCATTTT.

The V and J genes are TRBV6-5 and TRBJ2-1; 8 nucleotides line up with TRBD2. The germline V gene has CDR1 MNHEY and CDR2 SVGAGI. CDR3 length: 14 amino acids. V lost 6 bases, J lost 6 bases, and 7 bases stayed unmatched. CDR3 protein: CASRKQLAANEQFF. Written as DNA, the CDR3 is TGTGCCAGCAGGAAACAACTAGCGGCCAATGAGCAGTTCTTC.

This chain connects TRBV18 to TRBJ1-1; 8 bases fit TRBD1. Germline CDR1 and CDR2: KGHSH and LQKENI. The V segment lost 2 bases and the J segment 1 base; nucleotides outside the gene matches: 0. This CDR3 region has 14 residues. CDR3 region: CASSPGTGNTEAFF. For the CDR3, the DNA is TGTGCCAGCTCACCAGGGACAGGGAACACTGAAGCTTTCTTT.

The gene calls are TRBV11-2 and TRBJ1-1; TRBD1 is a possible D gene (5 bases). V lost 1 base and J lost 7, with 7 bases in between. This CDR3 is 12 amino acids long. Germline-derived CDR1 and CDR2 are SGHAT and FQNNGV. CDR3 sequence (DNA): TGTGCCAGCAGCTTAGCGGGGGATGAAGCTTTCTTT. It translates to CASSLAGDEAFF.

The chain couples TRBV5-1 to TRBJ2-5; the D gene could be TRBD1 or TRBD2 (5 bases each). Germline assignment: CDR1 SGHRS and CDR2 YFSETQ. This CDR3 is built from 16 residues. V lost 4 bases, J lost 4 bases, and 20 bases lay in between. This CDR3 reads CASSLGTGVGGETQYF. For the CDR3, the DNA is TGCGCCAGCAGCCTCGGGACCGGGGTCGGCGGAGAGACCCAGTACTTC.

V gene TRBV5-6 combines with J gene TRBJ2-1; D is unclear. Germline-derived CDR1 and CDR2 are SGHDT and YYEEEE. This CDR3 region has 12 residues. The V gene lost 0 bases and the J gene lost 14 bases, with 12 bases spanning the gap. The CDR3 reads CASSLGPGREFF. CDR3 sequence (DNA): TGTGCCAGCAGCTTGGGACCGGGCCGCGAGTTCTTC. Using reference TRBV5-6 and TRBJ2-1 for the parts outside the CDR3, the full variable domain is DAGVTQSPTHLIKTRGQQVTLRCSPKSGHDTVSWYQQALGQGPQFIFQYYEEEERQRGNFPDRFSGHQFPNYSSELNVNALLLGDSALYLCASSLGPGREFFGPGTRLTVL.

V gene TRBV5-1 combines with J gene TRBJ2-5; no clear D. Germline-derived CDR1 and CDR2 are SGHRS and YFSETQ. V gave up 4 bases and J gave up 1 base, with 8 bases separating them. The CDR3 length is 13 residues. CDR3: CASSPDGQETQYF. CDR3 sequence (DNA): TGCGCCAGCAGCCCGGACGGCCAAGAGACCCAGTACTTC. The full variable domain, with the rest looked up from reference TRBV5-1 and TRBJ2-5, is KAGVTQTPRYLIKTRGQQVTLSCSPISGHRSVSWYQQTPGQGLQFLFEYFSETQRNKGNFPGRFSGRQFSNSRSEMNVSTLELGDSALYLCASSPDGQETQYFGPGTRLLVL.

V gene TRBV5-1 combines with J gene TRBJ1-1; 9 nucleotides agree with TRBD1. This CDR3 spans 19 amino acids. V shed 0 bases and J 3 bases; nucleotides not matched to a gene: 15. Germline values: CDR1 SGHRS, CDR2 YFSETQ. The CDR3 protein is CASSLACTDRGPSDTEAFF. The CDR3 nucleotides are TGCGCCAGCAGCTTGGCCTGTACGGACAGGGGTCCTAGCGACACTGAAGCTTTCTTT.

Only one count was recorded for this clone. The chain recombines TRBV19 with TRBJ1-6; D might be TRBD1 (5 bases). Germline V gives CDR1 LNHDA, CDR2 SQIVND (reference sequence). The CDR3 loop spans 15 amino acids. Trimming stripped 6 bases from V and 7 bases from J, with 16 bases between. Written as DNA, the CDR3 is TGTGCCAGTAGCCGTACGGGACGCTTCAATTCACCCCTCCACTTT. Protein: CASSRTGRFNSPLHF. The full variable domain, with the rest looked up from reference TRBV19 and TRBJ1-6, is DGGITQSPKYLFRKEGQNVTLSCEQNLNHDAMYWYRQDPGQGLRLIYYSQIVNDFQKGDIAEGYSVSREKKESFPLTVTSAQKNPTAFYLCASSRTGRFNSPLHFGNGTRLTVT.

The rearrangement uses TRBV7-9 and TRBJ1-2; D unresolved. CDR3 length: 12 residues. Trimming took 4 bases from V and 5 from J, leaving 8 bases between them. Per the germline V gene, CDR1 is SEHNR and CDR2 is FQNEAQ (reference sequence). CDR3 sequence: CASSWEGYGYTF. The CDR3 bases are TGTGCCAGCAGCTGGGAAGGGTATGGCTACACCTTC.

The V call is TRBV20-1, the J call TRBJ1-2; no definite D call. Trimming shortened V by 0 bases and J by 7 bases, and 6 bases separated the two germline ends. Germline values: CDR1 DFQATT, CDR2 SNEGSKA (reference sequence). CDR3 length: 11 residues. The CDR3 loop is CSARDGGGYTF. The CDR3 nucleotides are TGCAGTGCTAGAGATGGAGGTGGCTACACCTTC.

The V and J genes are TRBV7-9 and TRBJ2-7, with TRBD1 as a possible D gene (5 bases). The length of the CDR3 is 12 residues. Germline V lookup: CDR1 SEHNR, CDR2 FQNEAQ (reference sequence). Trimming shortened V by 7 bases and J by 1 base, and 8 bases separated the two germline ends. As DNA, the CDR3 is TGTGCCAGCACGCAGGGTTCCTACGAGCAGTACTTC. Protein product: CASTQGSYEQYF.

The J gene is TRBJ2-5, the V gene TRBV5-6; D may match TRBD1 or TRBD2 (5 bases each). Germline V gives CDR1 SGHDT, CDR2 YYEEEE. Trimming took off 2 bases at V and 2 bases at J, with 10 bases between the two ends. The CDR3 sequence is 14 residues long. The CDR3: CASSLGTTQETQYF. CDR3 bases: TGTGCCAGCAGCTTAGGGACCACGCAAGAGACCCAGTACTTC. Full variable domain (missing parts from reference TRBV5-6 and TRBJ2-5): DAGVTQSPTHLIKTRGQQVTLRCSPKSGHDTVSWYQQALGQGPQFIFQYYEEEERQRGNFPDRFSGHQFPNYSSELNVNALLLGDSALYLCASSLGTTQETQYFGPGTRLLVL.

CDR3: CSVVDRDGYTF. The CDR3 DNA reads as TGCAGCGTTGTAGACCGGGATGGCTACACCTTC. This chain uses TRBV29-1 with TRBJ1-2; D is unresolved. Germline assignment: CDR1 SQVTM and CDR2 ANQGSEA. The CDR3 is 11 residues long. With 4 bases removed from V and 6 bases from J, the gap between germline ends came to 9 bases. The full variable domain, in which reference TRBV29-1 and TRBJ1-2 provide the parts outside the CDR3, is SAVISQKPSRDICQRGTSLTIQCQVDSQVTMMFWYRQQPGQSLTLIATANQGSEATYESGFVIDKFPISRPNLTFSTLTVSNMSPEDSSIYLCSVVDRDGYTFGSGTRLTVV.

This rearrangement joins TRBV18 to TRBJ1-4; maybe TRBD1 (5 bases). The CDR3 is made up of 15 amino acids. Germline values: CDR1 KGHSH, CDR2 LQKENI. The germline V and J ends were trimmed by 0 bases and 7 bases, with 12 bases remaining between them. For the CDR3, the DNA is TGTGCCAGCTCACCACCGCTGGGGCAGGGTGAAAAACTGTTTTTT. It encodes CASSPPLGQGEKLFF.